The present TCR beta chain was sequenced within a study of T cell responses to AZD1222 COVID-19 vaccine. Overall study findings and caveats: Repertoire sampling occurred only after the peak T cell response. In the spike-specific TCR repertoire, nearly half reportedly target unmutated variant regions. CD4 TCRs covered the whole spike, strongest at regions 160-218 and 743-854.

This CDR3 is built from 11 residues. CDR1 and CDR2 from the germline V gene are SNHLY and FYNNEI. Trimming removed 5 bases at V and 2 bases at J, with 2 bases between. Assay used: immunoSEQ multiplex PCR; TCRdb lists only in-frame clones, some missing. The table records 70,000 or so clones, 65% to 80% of them present only once. This clone was picked up a small number of times. Its antigen is unidentified. The sequence derives from an adult in good health. The material sequenced was peripheral blood, taken on day 0 of AZD1222 vaccination. The J gene is TRBJ2-3, the V gene TRBV2, with unresolved D. The CDR3 DNA reads TGTGCCAGCAGTTACACAGATACGCAGTATTTT. Translation gives CASSYTDTQYF. Based on the CDR3 plus reference TRBV2 and TRBJ2-3, the full variable domain is EPEVTQTPSHQVTQMGQEVILRCVPISNHLYFYWYRQILGQKVEFLVSFYNNEISEKSEIFDDQFSVERPDGSNFTLKIRSTKLEDSAMYFCASSYTDTQYFGPGTRLTVL.